The clone carrying this T cell receptor beta chain was counted only a few times. The antigen is not known. This record comes from a study of T cell repertoires in cytomegalovirus infection. About the research overall: Recently identified HLA-C-restricted CMV epitopes were used, and well-studied HLA-B-restricted CMV epitopes were used as well. Public TCR beta signature analysis indicated the presence of both CMV infection and matching HLA type. Study-wide points: The ex vivo response showed dominance by HLA-C-restricted CMV-specific TCR beta clonotypes.

CDR3 length equals 18 residues. Germline CDR1 is DFQATT and CDR2 is SNEGSKA (reference sequence). Unmatched junction bases numbered 13, after V lost 0 bases and J lost 4 bases. In TCRdb, the reads were re-called with MiXCR into one record per CDR3 protein. Here the sample spans 700,000 to 950,000 distinct CDR3 sequences, about 31% being singletons. The sample here was cultured CD8+ T cells from PBMCs, taken from culture after CMV antigen stimulation. This chain uses TRBV20-1 with TRBJ2-7; 12 bases agree with TRBD1. The TCR was taken from a human donor in good health (CMV status not recorded). Some clones in this sample may be carry-over from other donors' samples. Here the CDR3 reads CSARDSGTGGDYSYEQYV. Here the CDR3 DNA reads TGCAGTGCTAGAGATTCGGGGACAGGGGGCGATTACTCATACGAGCAGTACGTC.